This is a list of T cell receptor beta chains from one sample in a study of blood T cell repertoires in COVID-19. Using immunoSEQ multiplex PCR, the repertoire was profiled, and TCRdb retains in-frame clones only, with some absent. Here the sample spans 90,000 to 110,000 clones, around four fifths being singletons. Source material: peripheral blood. Receptors originate from a woman aged 55-75 years with acute or convalescent COVID-19. Both conserved end residues are part of each CDR3. A D gene is named only where the DNA matches it firmly. Not all rows give a size; the values are once, few, many and, for expanded clones, a class.

>TRBV7-9|TRBJ1-5|-|-
CASSSADIFQPQHF
TGTGCCAGCAGCTCCGCCGACATTTTCCAGCCCCAGCATTTT
>TRBV12-3/TRBV12-4|TRBJ2-5|-|-
CASSLREETQYF
TGTGCCAGCAGTTTACGGGAGGAGACCCAGTACTTC
>TRBV19|TRBJ1-4|-|-
CASQGSMNEKLFF
TGTGCCAGTCAAGGGAGTATGAATGAAAAACTGTTTTTT
>TRBV9|TRBJ1-3|-|-
CASSVGAGSGNTIYF
TGTGCCAGCAGCGTAGGTGCAGGCTCTGGAAACACCATATATTTT
>TRBV3-1/TRBV3-2|TRBJ1-5|once|-
CASSPTLTDTSNQPQHF
TGTGCCAGCAGCCCTACCCTGACGGACACCAGCAATCAGCCCCAGCATTTT
>TRBV4-1|TRBJ1-6|-|-
CASSQDWTPPSPLHF
TGCGCCAGCAGCCAAGATTGGACACCCCCTTCACCCCTCCACTTT
>TRBV19|TRBJ2-5|-|TRBD2
CASGYSGMETQYF
TGTGCCAGTGGATATAGCGGGATGGAGACCCAGTACTTC
>TRBV3-1/TRBV3-2|TRBJ1-1|-|-
CASSQTSGVTEAFF
TGTGCCAGCAGCCAAACATCCGGGGTCACTGAAGCTTTCTTT
>TRBV6-2/TRBV6-3|TRBJ2-1|few|TRBD2
CASSLLTSGRFNEQFF
TGTGCCAGCAGCCTCCTGACTAGCGGGAGATTTAATGAGCAGTTCTTC
>TRBV20-1|TRBJ2-7|few|-
CSARQGDEQYF
TGCAGTGCTAGACAGGGCGACGAGCAGTACTTC
>TRBV19|TRBJ1-1|-|-
CASNQGISYTEAFF
TGTGCCAGTAACCAGGGTATTTCGTACACTGAAGCTTTCTTT
>TRBV11-2|TRBJ1-1|-|-
CASSLAGGRGTEAFF
TGTGCCAGCAGCTTAGCTGGCGGGAGGGGTACTGAAGCTTTCTTT
>TRBV27|TRBJ2-5|-|-
CASMGGPRKTQYF
TGTGCCAGCATGGGGGGTCCGCGGAAGACCCAGTACTTC
>TRBV10-3|TRBJ2-7|-|TRBD2
CAISGSGRESEQYF
TGTGCCATCAGTGGTAGCGGGAGAGAGAGCGAGCAGTACTTC
>TRBV7-9|TRBJ1-1|-|TRBD1
CASNLPGQGLYTEAFF
TGTGCCAGCAACCTTCCGGGACAGGGGCTTTACACTGAAGCTTTCTTT
>TRBV7-8|TRBJ1-3|-|-
CASSLQGRGSGNTIYF
TGTGCCAGCAGCCTCCAAGGTCGGGGATCTGGAAACACCATATATTTT
>TRBV30|TRBJ1-3|few|-
CAWKRSGNTIYF
TGTGCCTGGAAACGGTCTGGAAACACCATATATTTT
>TRBV11-2|TRBJ2-7|-|-
CASSLDGGPYEQYF
TGTGCCAGCAGCTTAGACGGGGGGCCCTACGAGCAGTACTTC
>TRBV5-1|TRBJ2-2|few|TRBD2
CASSLAFLSGGKNTGELFF
TGCGCCAGCAGCTTGGCCTTCCTTAGCGGGGGGAAGAACACCGGGGAGCTGTTTTTT
>TRBV5-1|TRBJ2-7|-|TRBD1
CASSEGTGSYEQYF
TGCGCCAGCAGCGAAGGGACAGGGTCCTACGAGCAGTACTTC
>TRBV27|TRBJ2-7|-|-
CASAVFTRPGGEQYF
TGTGCCTCCGCAGTTTTTACCCGACCCGGAGGGGAGCAGTACTTC
>TRBV28|TRBJ1-4|-|TRBD1
CASSASGTASEKLFF
TGTGCCAGCAGCGCCTCCGGGACAGCGTCTGAAAAACTGTTTTTT
>TRBV28|TRBJ1-1|-|-
CASSPRITEAFF
TGTGCCAGCAGTCCTAGGATTACTGAAGCTTTCTTT
>TRBV5-6|TRBJ1-3|-|-
CASTCETVLSSGNTIYF
TGTGCCAGCACCTGTGAGACAGTTTTAAGCTCTGGAAACACCATATATTTT
>TRBV10-3|TRBJ1-4|-|-
CATQGPSTNEKLFF
TGTGCCACCCAGGGGCCTTCAACTAATGAAAAACTGTTTTTT
>TRBV24-1|TRBJ2-1|-|TRBD2
CATSDKVAGGFYEQFF
TGTGCCACCAGTGACAAGGTAGCGGGAGGCTTCTATGAGCAGTTCTTC
>TRBV2|TRBJ2-7|-|TRBD1
CASGKGQGVYEQYF
TGTGCCAGCGGGAAGGGACAGGGAGTCTACGAGCAGTACTTC
>TRBV9|TRBJ2-1|-|TRBD1
CASSGDRMNEQFF
TGTGCCAGCAGCGGGGACAGGATGAATGAGCAGTTCTTC
>TRBV10-3|TRBJ1-4|-|-
CAITAGVNEKLFF
TGTGCCATCACAGCAGGGGTGAATGAAAAACTGTTTTTT
>TRBV5-5|TRBJ1-1|-|TRBD1
CASSLTGDTEAFF
TGTGCCAGCAGCTTGACAGGGGACACTGAAGCTTTCTTT
>TRBV2|TRBJ2-7|many|-
CASSGPGNEQYF
TGTGCCAGCAGTGGGCCAGGTAACGAGCAGTACTTC
>TRBV3-1/TRBV3-2|TRBJ2-5|-|TRBD2
CASSQSVWVAGGETQYF
TGTGCCAGCAGCCAATCGGTCTGGGTAGCGGGTGGAGAGACCCAGTACTTC
>TRBV7-2|TRBJ2-3|once|TRBD2
CASSSTAGGRATQYF
TGTGCCAGCAGCTCCACCGCGGGGGGGCGGGCTACGCAGTATTTT
>TRBV28|TRBJ2-4|-|-
CASSSTTPRVGIQYF
TGTGCCAGCAGTTCTACAACGCCTCGGGTGGGCATTCAGTACTTC
>TRBV5-5|TRBJ2-4|once|-
CASSLEGGLSKNIQYF
TGTGCCAGCAGCCTGGAAGGGGGTCTGTCCAAAAACATTCAGTACTTC
>TRBV19|TRBJ2-2|-|-
CASKGLANTGELFF
TGTGCCAGTAAGGGACTGGCGAACACCGGGGAGCTGTTTTTT
>TRBV5-5|TRBJ1-5|once|-
CASSLYSQNQPQHF
TGTGCCAGCAGCTTGTACAGTCAAAATCAGCCCCAGCATTTT
>TRBV3-1/TRBV3-2|TRBJ2-7|-|-
CASSLNPGYEQYF
TGTGCCAGCAGCCTAAACCCGGGTTACGAGCAGTACTTC
>TRBV6-5|TRBJ1-1|once|-
CASSKNTEAFF
TGTGCCAGCAGCAAAAACACTGAAGCTTTCTTT
>TRBV15|TRBJ1-4|-|TRBD1
CATSSGTRGLAEKLFF
TGTGCCACCAGCAGTGGAACGAGGGGGCTGGCTGAAAAACTGTTTTTT
>TRBV7-8|TRBJ1-6|-|-
CASSLVGAGSSYNSPLHF
TGTGCCAGCAGCTTAGTGGGGGCCGGTAGCTCCTATAATTCACCCCTCCACTTT
>TRBV27|TRBJ2-1|-|-
CASSYSGDINEQFF
TGTGCCAGCAGTTACAGCGGGGACATCAATGAGCAGTTCTTC
>TRBV27|TRBJ2-3|-|TRBD2
CASRREGYADTQYF
TGTGCCAGCAGGCGGGAGGGCTACGCAGATACGCAGTATTTT
>TRBV28|TRBJ1-3|-|-
CASIQGLYSGNTIYF
TGTGCCAGCATCCAGGGACTCTACTCTGGAAACACCATATATTTT
>TRBV7-3|TRBJ2-3|-|-
CASSPVSGTDTQYF
TGTGCCAGCAGCCCCGTTAGCGGCACAGATACGCAGTATTTT
>TRBV30|TRBJ1-6|-|TRBD1
CALHRGVNSPLHF
TGTGCCTTACACAGGGGTGTTAATTCACCCCTCCACTTT
>TRBV6-2/TRBV6-3|TRBJ1-2|-|TRBD1
CASSFDRGDNTF
TGTGCCAGCAGTTTCGACAGGGGTGATAACACCTTC
>TRBV18|TRBJ1-6|-|-
CASSPTTGQNSPLHF
TGTGCCAGCTCTCCCACCACAGGCCAAAATTCACCCCTCCACTTT
>TRBV19|TRBJ2-1|-|TRBD2
CASSLAAYNEQFF
TGTGCCAGTAGTCTAGCGGCCTACAATGAGCAGTTCTTC
>TRBV5-4|TRBJ1-6|-|-
CASSSAGSYNSPLHF
TGTGCCAGCAGCTCCGCAGGCTCCTATAATTCACCCCTCCACTTT